This T cell receptor beta chain was sequenced for a study of radiotherapy plus CTLA-4 blockade in lung cancer. Study-level results: Tumor-derived TCR clones expanded in blood after radiotherapy plus ipilimumab. Together with interferon-beta, which increased in serum after radiation, early dynamic changes in blood T cell clones were reportedly the best predictors of response.

Ipilimumab-mediated CTLA-4 blockade plus focal radiation was given to patients having chemo-refractory metastatic non-small-cell lung cancer. Of note for this clone: Antigen: not known. Other DNA sequences in this specimen translate into the identical CDR3.

The table came from immunoSEQ multiplex PCR; TCRdb's copy has only in-frame clones and leaves some out. The sample lists about 60,000 clones; over 70% were seen once. Germline V gives CDR1 LNHDA, CDR2 SQIVND (reference sequence). Trimming at V came to 5 bases and at J to 0 bases, leaving 3 bases not matched to a gene. The CDR3 has 15 residues. The clonotype was recovered from a human donor with non-small cell lung cancer who had a partial response to radiotherapy plus ipilimumab. The source material was peripheral blood, sampled from a patient treated with radiotherapy plus ipilimumab. The chain has TRBV19 and TRBJ1-5; 8 bases are a match to TRBD1. The CDR3 loop is CASSPGQASNQPQHF. The CDR3 DNA follows: TGTGCCAGTAGTCCGGGACAGGCTAGCAATCAGCCCCAGCATTTT.